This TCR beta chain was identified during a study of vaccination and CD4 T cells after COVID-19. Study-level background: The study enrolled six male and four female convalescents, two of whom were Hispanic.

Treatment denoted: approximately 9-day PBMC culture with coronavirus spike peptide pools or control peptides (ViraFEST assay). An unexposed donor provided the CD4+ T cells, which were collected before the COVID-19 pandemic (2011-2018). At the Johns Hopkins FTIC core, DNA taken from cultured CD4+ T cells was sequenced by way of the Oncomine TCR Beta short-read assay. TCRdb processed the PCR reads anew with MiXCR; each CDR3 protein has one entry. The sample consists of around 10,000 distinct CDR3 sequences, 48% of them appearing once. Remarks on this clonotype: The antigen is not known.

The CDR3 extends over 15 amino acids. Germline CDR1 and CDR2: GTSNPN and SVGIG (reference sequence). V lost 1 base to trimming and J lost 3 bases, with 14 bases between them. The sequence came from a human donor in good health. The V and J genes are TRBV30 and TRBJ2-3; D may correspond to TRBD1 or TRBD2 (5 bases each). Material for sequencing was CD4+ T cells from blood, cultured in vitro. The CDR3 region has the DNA TGTGCCTGGAGTGAGGGTGGGGGTGAGACAGATACGCAGTATTTT. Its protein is CAWSEGGGETDTQYF.